This T cell receptor beta chain was recovered during a study of blood T cell repertoires in COVID-19. Sequenced by immunoSEQ multiplex PCR; TCRdb stores in-frame clones only, minus some. The data contain about 120,000 clones, 84% of them singletons. CDR1 and CDR2 from the germline V gene are KGHDR and SFDVKD. The CDR3 contains 15 residues. The J segment lost 4 bases and the V segment lost 2 bases, leaving 6 bases of the junction unmatched. The specimen sequenced was PBMCs or T cells enriched from blood (not recorded which). This sequence originates from a woman aged 25 to 39 who had recovered from COVID-19. This rearrangement joins TRBV24-1 to TRBJ2-7, with 8 bases lining up with TRBD2. The CDR3 sequence is CATSDSSGRAYEQYF. The CDR3 DNA sequence: TGTGCCACCAGTGATTCAAGCGGGAGAGCGTACGAGCAGTACTTC.